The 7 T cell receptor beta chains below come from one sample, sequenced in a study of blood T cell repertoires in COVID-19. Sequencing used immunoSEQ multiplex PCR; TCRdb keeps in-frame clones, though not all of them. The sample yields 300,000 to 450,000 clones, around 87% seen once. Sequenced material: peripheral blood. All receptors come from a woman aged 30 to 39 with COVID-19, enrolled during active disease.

The CDR3 DNA follows: TGTGCCAGCAGCTTCATCCGGGCGGGAGGGCACACCGGGGAGCTGTTTTTT. It translates to CASSFIRAGGHTGELFF. The chain employs TRBV11-2 and TRBJ2-2; 9 nucleotides match TRBD2. Germline V gives CDR1 SGHAT, CDR2 FQNNGV. This CDR3 spans 17 amino acids. Unmatched junction bases numbered 8, after V lost 3 bases and J lost 3 bases. Full variable domain (remainder filled in from reference TRBV11-2 and TRBJ2-2): EAGVAQSPRYKIIEKRQSVAFWCNPISGHATLYWYQQILGQGPKLLIQFQNNGVVDDSQLPKDRFSAERLKGVDSTLKIQPAKLEDSAVYLCASSFIRAGGHTGELFFGEGSRLTVL.

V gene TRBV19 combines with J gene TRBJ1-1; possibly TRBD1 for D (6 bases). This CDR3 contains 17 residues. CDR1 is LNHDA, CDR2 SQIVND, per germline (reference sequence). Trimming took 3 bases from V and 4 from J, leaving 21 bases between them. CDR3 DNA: TGTGCCAGTAGTATCGGGGGAGGGGGGACCCGTGTCACTGAAGCTTTCTTT. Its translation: CASSIGGGGTRVTEAFF.

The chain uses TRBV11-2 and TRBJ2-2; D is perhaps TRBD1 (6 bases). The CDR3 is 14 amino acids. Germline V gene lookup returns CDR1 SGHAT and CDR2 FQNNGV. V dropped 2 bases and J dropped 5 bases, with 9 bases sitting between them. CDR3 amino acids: CASSLSGVTGELFF. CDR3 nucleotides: TGTGCCAGCAGCTTATCAGGGGTAACCGGGGAGCTGTTTTTT.

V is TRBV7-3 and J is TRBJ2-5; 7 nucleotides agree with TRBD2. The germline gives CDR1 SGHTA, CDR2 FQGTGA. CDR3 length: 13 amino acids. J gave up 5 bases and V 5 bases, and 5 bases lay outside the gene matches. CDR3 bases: TGTGCCAGCAGCCCCGGGAGGCGGGAGACCCAGTACTTC. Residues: CASSPGRRETQYF.

CDR3 region: CASTLSTGRGYTF. The CDR3 DNA sequence: TGTGCCAGCACCTTAAGTACAGGGCGCGGCTACACCTTC. This chain uses TRBV12-3 or TRBV12-4 with TRBJ1-2; a possible D gene is TRBD1 (6 bases). V was clipped by 7 bases and J by 8 bases, with 17 bases between them. The CDR3 is 13 residues long.

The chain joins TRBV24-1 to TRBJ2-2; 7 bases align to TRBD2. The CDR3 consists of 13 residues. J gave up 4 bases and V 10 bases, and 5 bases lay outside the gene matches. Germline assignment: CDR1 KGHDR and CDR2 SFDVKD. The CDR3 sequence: CATSGGGTGELFF. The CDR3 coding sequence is TGTGCCACTTCAGGCGGGGGCACCGGGGAGCTGTTTTTT.

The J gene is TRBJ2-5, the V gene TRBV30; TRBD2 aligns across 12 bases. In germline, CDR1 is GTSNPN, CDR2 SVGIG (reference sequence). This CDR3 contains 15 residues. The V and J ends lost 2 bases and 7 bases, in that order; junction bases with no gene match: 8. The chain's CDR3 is CAWSSSSGRGGTQYF. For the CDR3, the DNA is TGTGCCTGGAGTTCCTCTAGCGGGAGGGGGGGGACCCAGTACTTC.